Listed below are T cell receptor beta chains from one sample, sequenced in a study of Graves' ophthalmopathy and Graves' hyperthyroidism. MiXCR, applied by TCRdb to the multiplex PCR reads, yields one record per CDR3 protein. The data show 400,000 to 450,000 distinct CDR3 sequences, roughly 21% seen once. Sequenced: peripheral blood. These TCRs come from a woman under 30 with stable Graves' hyperthyroidism. CDR3s include the opening cysteine and the closing phenylalanine or tryptophan. Each record gives: clone size, V gene, J gene, D gene, CDR3 protein, CDR3 DNA. A D gene is named only where the DNA matches it firmly. Clone size, where shown, is once, few, many, or a class for clones that have expanded.

abundance: many; v_gene: TRBV6-1; j_gene: TRBJ1-2; d_gene: TRBD1; CDR3aa: CATGTASNYGYTF; CDR3nt: TGTGCCACCGGGACAGCCTCTAACTATGGCTACACCTTC
abundance: -; v_gene: TRBV11-2; j_gene: TRBJ2-7; d_gene: -; CDR3aa: CASSLDRVGEQYF; CDR3nt: TGTGCCAGCAGCTTAGACAGGGTGGGCGAGCAGTACTTC
abundance: -; v_gene: TRBV19; j_gene: TRBJ1-2; d_gene: -; CDR3aa: CASTDRSGVEGYTF; CDR3nt: TGTGCCAGCACCGATCGGTCAGGGGTTGAGGGCTACACCTTC
abundance: many; v_gene: TRBV30; j_gene: TRBJ1-1; d_gene: -; CDR3aa: CAWSLGWLNTEAFF; CDR3nt: TGTGCCTGGAGCCTAGGGTGGCTGAACACTGAAGCTTTCTTT
abundance: -; v_gene: TRBV19; j_gene: TRBJ1-1; d_gene: -; CDR3aa: CASRGHRAGDTEAFF; CDR3nt: TGTGCCAGTAGGGGACACAGGGCTGGGGACACTGAAGCTTTCTTT
abundance: few; v_gene: TRBV11-2; j_gene: TRBJ2-7; d_gene: -; CDR3aa: CASSLVGFGVWYEQYF; CDR3nt: TGTGCCAGCAGCTTAGTCGGGTTTGGGGTTTGGTACGAGCAGTACTTC
abundance: -; v_gene: TRBV18; j_gene: TRBJ2-7; d_gene: -; CDR3aa: CASSRVGDEPYF; CDR3nt: TGTGCCAGCTCACGAGTGGGAGATGAGCCGTACTTC
abundance: many; v_gene: TRBV15; j_gene: TRBJ1-1; d_gene: TRBD1; CDR3aa: CATNDPHRGNTEAFF; CDR3nt: TGTGCCACCAATGACCCCCACAGGGGTAACACTGAAGCTTTCTTT
abundance: many; v_gene: TRBV11-2; j_gene: TRBJ2-7; d_gene: -; CDR3aa: CASSPLSYEQYF; CDR3nt: TGTGCCAGCAGCCCACTCTCCTACGAGCAGTACTTC
abundance: -; v_gene: TRBV6-5; j_gene: TRBJ2-7; d_gene: -; CDR3aa: CASSLGVSLEQYF; CDR3nt: TGTGCCAGCAGCTTAGGAGTATCCTTGGAGCAGTACTTC
abundance: many; v_gene: TRBV12-3/TRBV12-4; j_gene: TRBJ1-5; d_gene: -; CDR3aa: CASSDGYQPQHF; CDR3nt: TGTGCCAGCTCGGACGGGTATCAGCCCCAGCATTTT
abundance: many; v_gene: TRBV24-1; j_gene: TRBJ2-5; d_gene: TRBD1; CDR3aa: CATSALGQGRSETQYF; CDR3nt: TGTGCCACCAGTGCCCTCGGACAGGGTCGATCGGAGACCCAGTACTTC
abundance: many; v_gene: TRBV30; j_gene: TRBJ1-1; d_gene: TRBD1; CDR3aa: CAWSPGTANTEAFF; CDR3nt: TGTGCCTGGAGTCCAGGGACAGCGAACACTGAAGCTTTCTTT
abundance: -; v_gene: TRBV13; j_gene: TRBJ1-3; d_gene: -; CDR3aa: CASSSGGAGNTIYF; CDR3nt: TGTGCCAGCAGCTCCGGGGGCGCTGGAAACACCATATATTTT
abundance: many; v_gene: TRBV20-1; j_gene: TRBJ2-7; d_gene: -; CDR3aa: CSARDPTGYEQYF; CDR3nt: TGCAGTGCTAGAGACCCAACAGGTTACGAGCAGTACTTC
abundance: -; v_gene: TRBV27; j_gene: TRBJ2-7; d_gene: TRBD2; CDR3aa: CASRGRGGRIVYEQYF; CDR3nt: TGTGCCAGCAGGGGGAGGGGTGGCAGGATTGTCTACGAGCAGTACTTC
abundance: many; v_gene: TRBV28; j_gene: TRBJ2-5; d_gene: TRBD2; CDR3aa: CASSRPSGRIETQYF; CDR3nt: TGTGCCAGCAGCCGCCCTAGCGGGAGGATAGAGACCCAGTACTTC
abundance: many; v_gene: TRBV7-2; j_gene: TRBJ2-7; d_gene: -; CDR3aa: CASTQDREAYEQYF; CDR3nt: TGTGCCAGCACTCAGGATCGAGAAGCTTACGAGCAGTACTTC